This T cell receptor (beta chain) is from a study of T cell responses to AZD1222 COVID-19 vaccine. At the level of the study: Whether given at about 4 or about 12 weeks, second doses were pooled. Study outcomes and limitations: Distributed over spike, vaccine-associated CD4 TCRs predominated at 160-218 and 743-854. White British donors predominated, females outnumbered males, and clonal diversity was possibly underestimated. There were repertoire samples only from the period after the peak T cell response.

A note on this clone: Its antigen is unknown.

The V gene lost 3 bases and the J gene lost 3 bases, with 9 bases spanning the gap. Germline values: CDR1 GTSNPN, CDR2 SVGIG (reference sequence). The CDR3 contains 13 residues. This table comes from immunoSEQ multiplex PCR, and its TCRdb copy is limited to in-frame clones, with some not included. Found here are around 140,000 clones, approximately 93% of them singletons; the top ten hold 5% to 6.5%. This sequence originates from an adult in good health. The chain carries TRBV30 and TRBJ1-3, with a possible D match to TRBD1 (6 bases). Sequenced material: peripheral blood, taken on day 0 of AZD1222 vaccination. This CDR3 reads CAWRVTGGNTIYF. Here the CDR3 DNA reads TGTGCCTGGAGGGTGACAGGTGGAAACACCATATATTTT.